In its sample, the clone carrying this TCR beta chain is medium-sized. Different DNA sequences within this sample yield the same CDR3. This sample is part of a study of cytomegalovirus exposure and HLA in healthy donors. Across the whole study: A preliminary data release comprised 80 million to 95 million unique TCRs obtained from HLA-typed donors.

Germline lookup yields CDR1 SGHRS and CDR2 YFSETQ. This CDR3 is built from 15 residues. With 5 bases removed from V and 6 bases from J, the gap between germline ends came to 15 bases. A multiplex PCR was run with 60 Vbeta primers and 13 Jbeta primers. Profiled with immunoSEQ multiplex PCR; TCRdb holds only in-frame clones, not every one. In the table there are approximately 27,000 clones, about 66% of which are singletons. This chain connects TRBV5-1 to TRBJ1-6, with D tentatively TRBD1 (5 bases). The TCR sequence derives from a male donor in good health and CMV-seropositive. Sequenced sample: PBMCs. The CDR3 spells CASSYRGWGNSPLHF. The DNA for the CDR3 is TGCGCCAGCAGTTATCGGGGGTGGGGTAATTCACCCCTCCACTTT.